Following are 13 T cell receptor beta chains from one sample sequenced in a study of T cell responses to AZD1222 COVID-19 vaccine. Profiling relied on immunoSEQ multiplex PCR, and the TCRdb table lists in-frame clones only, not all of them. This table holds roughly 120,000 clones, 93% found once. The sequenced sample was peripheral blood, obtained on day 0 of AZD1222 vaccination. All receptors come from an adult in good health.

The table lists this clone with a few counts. The CDR3 reads CASSTYSGSNEQFF. The CDR3, as DNA: TGTGCCAGCAGCACCTATAGCGGGAGCAATGAGCAGTTCTTC. The rearrangement joins TRBV11-2 to TRBJ2-1; 9 bases are a match to TRBD2. The J segment lost 6 bases and the V segment lost 5 bases, leaving 5 bases of the junction unmatched. The CDR3 extends over 14 amino acids. CDR1 and CDR2 (germline): SGHAT, FQNNGV.

In DNA form, the CDR3 reads TGTGCCAGTGCCCCCGGACAGAATGAAGCTTTCTTT. Residues: CASAPGQNEAFF. The V gene is TRBV19, the J gene TRBJ1-1, with D possibly being TRBD1 (6 bases). The CDR3 has 12 residues. Trimming removed 8 bases from V and 7 bases from J, with 14 bases in between. The V gene's germline CDR1 is LNHDA and CDR2 SQIVND (reference sequence).

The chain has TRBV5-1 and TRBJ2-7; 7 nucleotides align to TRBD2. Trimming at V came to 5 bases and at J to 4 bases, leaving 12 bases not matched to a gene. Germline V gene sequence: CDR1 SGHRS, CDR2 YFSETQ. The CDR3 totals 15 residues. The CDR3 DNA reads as TGCGCCAGCAGAGGTTTGGGCGGGAGCCCGTACGAGCAGTACTTC. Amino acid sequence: CASRGLGGSPYEQYF.

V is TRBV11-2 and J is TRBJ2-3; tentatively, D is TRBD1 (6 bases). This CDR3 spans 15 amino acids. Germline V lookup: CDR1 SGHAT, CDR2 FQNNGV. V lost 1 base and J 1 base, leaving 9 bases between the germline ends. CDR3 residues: CASSLGQGRTDTQYF. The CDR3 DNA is TGTGCCAGCAGCTTAGGGCAGGGGCGCACAGATACGCAGTATTTT.

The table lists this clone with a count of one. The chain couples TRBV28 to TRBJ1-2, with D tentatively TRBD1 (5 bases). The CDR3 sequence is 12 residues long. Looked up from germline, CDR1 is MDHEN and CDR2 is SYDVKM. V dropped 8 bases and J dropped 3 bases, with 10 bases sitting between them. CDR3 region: CASESRDYGYTF. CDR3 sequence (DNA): TGTGCCAGCGAGTCCAGGGACTATGGCTACACCTTC.

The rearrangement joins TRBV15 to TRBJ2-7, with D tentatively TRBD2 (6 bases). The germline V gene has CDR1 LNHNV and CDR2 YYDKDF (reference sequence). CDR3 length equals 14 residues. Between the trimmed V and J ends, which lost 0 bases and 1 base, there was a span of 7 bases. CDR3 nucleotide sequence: TGTGCCACCAGCAGAGACGGGGGTTCCTACGAGCAGTACTTC. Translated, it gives CATSRDGGSYEQYF. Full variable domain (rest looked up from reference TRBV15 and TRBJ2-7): DAMVIQNPRYQVTQFGKPVTLSCSQTLNHNVMYWYQQKSSQAPKLLFHYYDKDFNNEADTPDNFQSRRPNTSFCFLDIRSPGLGDTAMYLCATSRDGGSYEQYFGPGTRLTVT.

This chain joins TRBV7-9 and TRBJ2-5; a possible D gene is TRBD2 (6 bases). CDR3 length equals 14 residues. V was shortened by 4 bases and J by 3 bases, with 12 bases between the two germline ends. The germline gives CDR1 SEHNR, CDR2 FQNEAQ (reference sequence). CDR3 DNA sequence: TGTGCCAGCAGCTACGGGGGTGGTAAAGAGACCCAGTACTTC. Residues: CASSYGGGKETQYF.

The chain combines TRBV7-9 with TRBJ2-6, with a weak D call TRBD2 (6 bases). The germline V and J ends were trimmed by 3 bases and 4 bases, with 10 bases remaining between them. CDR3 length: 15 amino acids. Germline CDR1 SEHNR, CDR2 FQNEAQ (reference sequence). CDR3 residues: CASSFGTSGANVLTF. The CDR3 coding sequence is TGTGCCAGCAGCTTCGGGACTTCGGGGGCCAACGTCCTGACTTTC.

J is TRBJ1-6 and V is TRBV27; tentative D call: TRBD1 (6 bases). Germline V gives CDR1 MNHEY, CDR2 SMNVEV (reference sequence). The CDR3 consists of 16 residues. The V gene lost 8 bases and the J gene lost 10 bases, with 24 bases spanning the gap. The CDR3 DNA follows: TGTGCCAGCCACCATCCCTGGGGGGGCGCAGAATCACCCCTCCACTTT. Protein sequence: CASHHPWGGAESPLHF.

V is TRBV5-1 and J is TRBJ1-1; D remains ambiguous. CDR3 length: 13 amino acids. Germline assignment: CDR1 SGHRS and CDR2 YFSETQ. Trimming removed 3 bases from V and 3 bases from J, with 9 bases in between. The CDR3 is CASSSSLDTEAFF. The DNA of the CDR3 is TGCGCCAGCAGCTCCTCCCTTGACACTGAAGCTTTCTTT.

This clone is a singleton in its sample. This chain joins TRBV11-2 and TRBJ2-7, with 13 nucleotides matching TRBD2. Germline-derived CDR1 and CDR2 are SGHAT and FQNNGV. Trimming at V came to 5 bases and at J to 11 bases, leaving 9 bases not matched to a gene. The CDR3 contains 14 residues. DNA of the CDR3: TGTGCCAGCAGCCAAGCCGGGACTAGCGGGGAGGAGTACTTC. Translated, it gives CASSQAGTSGEEYF.

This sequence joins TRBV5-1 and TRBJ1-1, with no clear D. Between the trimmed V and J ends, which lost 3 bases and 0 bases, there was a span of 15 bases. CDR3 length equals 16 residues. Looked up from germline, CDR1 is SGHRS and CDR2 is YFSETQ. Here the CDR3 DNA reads TGCGCCAGCAGCTCTGACAAGAGTATAATGAACACTGAAGCTTTCTTT. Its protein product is CASSSDKSIMNTEAFF.

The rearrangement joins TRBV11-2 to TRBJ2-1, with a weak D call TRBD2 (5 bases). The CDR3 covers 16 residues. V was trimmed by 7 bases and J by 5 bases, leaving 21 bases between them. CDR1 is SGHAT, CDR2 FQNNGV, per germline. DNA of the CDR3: TGTGCCAGCACCCTAGCTTATGCTAGGTCGGACAATGAGCAGTTCTTC. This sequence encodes CASTLAYARSDNEQFF. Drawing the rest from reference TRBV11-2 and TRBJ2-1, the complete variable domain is EAGVAQSPRYKIIEKRQSVAFWCNPISGHATLYWYQQILGQGPKLLIQFQNNGVVDDSQLPKDRFSAERLKGVDSTLKIQPAKLEDSAVYLCASTLAYARSDNEQFFGPGTRLTVL.